This is a list of T cell receptor beta chains from one sample in a study of cytomegalovirus exposure and HLA in healthy donors. The data were produced by immunoSEQ multiplex PCR, yet TCRdb's version contains in-frame clones alone and is incomplete. The sample lists approximately 170,000 clones; 70% to 90% were seen once. Sequencing was done on a sample of PBMCs. The receptor set was obtained from a man younger than 40 in good health and CMV-seropositive. CDR3s include the opening cysteine and the closing phenylalanine or tryptophan. Each record gives: clone size, V gene, J gene, D gene, CDR3 protein, CDR3 DNA. A D gene is named only where the DNA matches it firmly. Rows may omit the clone size; those that give it use once, few, many or a size class.

-,TRBV11-3,TRBJ2-5,TRBD1,CASRSRDRSQETQYF,TGTGCCAGCAGGAGCCGGGACAGGTCTCAAGAGACCCAGTACTTC
-,TRBV5-4,TRBJ2-1,TRBD2,CASSSGLAFNEQFF,TGTGCCAGCAGCTCGGGACTAGCGTTCAATGAGCAGTTCTTC
-,TRBV7-9,TRBJ2-5,TRBD1,CASSPYTGGETQYF,TGTGCCAGCAGCCCCTACACAGGGGGAGAGACCCAGTACTTC
-,TRBV2,TRBJ1-4,-,CASSEAGGTNEKLFF,TGTGCCAGCAGTGAAGCAGGGGGAACTAATGAAAAACTGTTTTTT
-,TRBV7-2,TRBJ1-1,-,CASSFRDIGSGGTEAFF,TGTGCCAGCAGCTTCCGGGACATCGGAAGTGGTGGCACTGAAGCTTTCTTT
-,TRBV27,TRBJ2-5,-,CASSLLGQGVETQYF,TGTGCCAGCAGTTTATTAGGGCAGGGTGTGGAGACCCAGTACTTC
few,TRBV4-1,TRBJ2-6,-,CASSQDGVSTFSGANVLTF,TGCGCCAGCAGCCAAGATGGAGTCAGCACCTTCTCTGGGGCCAACGTCCTGACTTTC
-,TRBV9,TRBJ2-2,-,CASSPRQSSNTGELFF,TGTGCCAGCAGCCCCCGACAGAGCTCGAACACCGGGGAGCTGTTTTTT
-,TRBV30,TRBJ2-1,-,CAWSVREGSYNEQFF,TGTGCCTGGAGTGTACGGGAAGGGTCCTACAATGAGCAGTTCTTC
-,TRBV7-8,TRBJ2-2,-,CASTLPSGVGKTGELFF,TGTGCCAGCACTCTACCCTCGGGGGTGGGTAAGACCGGGGAGCTGTTTTTT
-,TRBV27,TRBJ2-3,TRBD2,CASSRDYGGQDTQYF,TGTGCCAGCAGTAGGGACTATGGAGGTCAAGATACGCAGTATTTT
-,TRBV5-4,TRBJ2-1,TRBD2,CASKNPASGTYNEQFF,TGTGCCAGCAAAAATCCGGCTAGCGGGACCTACAATGAGCAGTTCTTC
-,TRBV5-1,TRBJ2-3,TRBD2,CASSSSGLAGVYTDTQYF,TGCGCCAGCAGCTCTTCGGGACTAGCGGGAGTTTATACGGATACGCAGTATTTT
-,TRBV7-2,TRBJ2-1,TRBD2,CASSLEAGGAYNEQFF,TGTGCCAGCAGCTTAGAAGCGGGAGGCGCCTACAATGAGCAGTTCTTC
-,TRBV5-8,TRBJ1-3,-,CASSLAGGARGNTIYF,TGTGCCAGCAGCTTGGCCGGGGGGGCGCGCGGAAACACCATATATTTT
-,TRBV7-2,TRBJ2-5,TRBD1,CASSVRDRGQETQYF,TGTGCCAGCAGCGTGCGGGACAGGGGGCAGGAGACCCAGTACTTC
-,TRBV5-4,TRBJ2-7,TRBD1,CASRPGQAYEQYF,TGTGCCAGCAGGCCGGGACAGGCCTACGAGCAGTACTTC
-,TRBV27,TRBJ2-5,TRBD1,CASRATGGKETQYF,TGTGCCAGCAGAGCGACAGGGGGCAAGGAGACCCAGTACTTC
-,TRBV5-1,TRBJ1-1,TRBD1,CASSLGDRSEAFF,TGCGCCAGCAGCTTGGGGGACAGGTCTGAAGCTTTCTTT
few,TRBV4-3,TRBJ1-4,TRBD1,CASSQGTGGFEKLFF,TGCGCCAGCAGCCAGGGGACAGGGGGTTTTGAAAAACTGTTTTTT
-,TRBV7-9,TRBJ2-1,TRBD2,CASSLALAGGTHEQFF,TGTGCCAGCAGCTTAGCACTAGCGGGAGGGACTCATGAGCAGTTCTTC
-,TRBV2,TRBJ2-5,-,CASSGTQYF,TGTGCCAGCAGCGGGACCCAGTACTTC
-,TRBV5-6,TRBJ2-5,TRBD2,CASSSGTRPETQYF,TGTGCCAGCAGCTCAGGGACTAGGCCCGAGACCCAGTACTTC
-,TRBV4-3,TRBJ2-3,TRBD2,CASSRSLGTSGRVRTQYF,TGCGCCAGCAGCCGGTCTTTGGGGACTAGCGGGAGGGTCAGGACGCAGTATTTT
-,TRBV4-2,TRBJ2-4,-,CASSQDLSGGIAKNIQYF,TGTGCCAGCAGCCAAGATCTGTCCGGCGGCATAGCCAAAAACATTCAGTACTTC
many,TRBV7-9,TRBJ2-7,TRBD2,CASSFGTSGEVYEQYF,TGTGCCAGCAGCTTCGGGACTAGCGGGGAGGTCTACGAGCAGTACTTC
-,TRBV18,TRBJ1-1,-,CASSPSFSAEAFF,TGTGCCAGCTCCCCGTCGTTTTCCGCGGAAGCTTTCTTT
-,TRBV6-6,TRBJ1-1,-,CASSSGGEDTEAFF,TGTGCCAGCAGCTCCGGAGGGGAAGACACTGAAGCTTTCTTT
-,TRBV5-1,TRBJ1-2,-,CASSIQGARGYGYTF,TGCGCCAGCAGCATACAGGGTGCCCGAGGCTATGGCTACACCTTC
-,TRBV4-1,TRBJ1-6,TRBD1,CASSPEQGARSYNSPLHF,TGCGCCAGCAGCCCGGAACAGGGGGCGCGTTCCTATAATTCACCCCTCCACTTT
-,TRBV5-6,TRBJ1-3,-,CASSLVSSGNTIYF,TGTGCCAGCAGCTTGGTATCCTCTGGAAACACCATATATTTT
-,TRBV7-9,TRBJ1-4,-,CASSPWGEKLFF,TGTGCCAGCAGCCCCTGGGGCGAAAAACTGTTTTTT
-,TRBV6-4,TRBJ2-3,TRBD2,CASSKLAGGFTDTQYF,TGTGCCAGCAGTAAACTAGCGGGAGGCTTCACAGATACGCAGTATTTT
-,TRBV7-2,TRBJ2-3,-,CASSSGVPRQYF,TGTGCCAGCAGTTCAGGGGTCCCTAGGCAGTATTTT
-,TRBV7-9,TRBJ2-5,TRBD2,CSSSQTAGGGETQYF,TGTTCCAGCAGCCAGACAGCGGGAGGAGGGGAGACCCAGTACTTC
-,TRBV27,TRBJ2-1,TRBD2,CASSLSGSSYNEQFF,TGTGCCAGCAGTTTAAGCGGGAGCTCCTACAATGAGCAGTTCTTC
-,TRBV7-2,TRBJ1-1,TRBD1,CASSWRTGGTTEAFF,TGTGCCAGCAGCTGGAGGACAGGGGGGACCACTGAAGCTTTCTTT
-,TRBV7-2,TRBJ1-5,TRBD1,CASSLTGVNQPQHF,TGTGCCAGCAGCTTGACAGGGGTTAATCAGCCCCAGCATTTT
few,TRBV6-4,TRBJ2-3,TRBD2,CASSQLAGGADTQYF,TGTGCCAGCAGCCAACTAGCGGGAGGAGCAGATACGCAGTATTTT
-,TRBV7-3,TRBJ2-2,-,CASSPSGTLNTGELFF,TGTGCCAGCAGCCCTTCCGGGACACTTAACACCGGGGAGCTGTTTTTT
-,TRBV28,TRBJ2-3,TRBD1,CASSPRTGPGDTQYF,TGTGCCAGCAGTCCACGGACAGGACCCGGAGATACGCAGTATTTT
-,TRBV4-3,TRBJ1-3,-,CASSSGQFVDTIYF,TGCGCCAGCAGCTCCGGACAGTTCGTGGACACCATATATTTT
-,TRBV27,TRBJ1-6,TRBD1,CASSDREYNSPLHF,TGTGCCAGCAGTGACAGGGAGTATAATTCACCCCTCCACTTT